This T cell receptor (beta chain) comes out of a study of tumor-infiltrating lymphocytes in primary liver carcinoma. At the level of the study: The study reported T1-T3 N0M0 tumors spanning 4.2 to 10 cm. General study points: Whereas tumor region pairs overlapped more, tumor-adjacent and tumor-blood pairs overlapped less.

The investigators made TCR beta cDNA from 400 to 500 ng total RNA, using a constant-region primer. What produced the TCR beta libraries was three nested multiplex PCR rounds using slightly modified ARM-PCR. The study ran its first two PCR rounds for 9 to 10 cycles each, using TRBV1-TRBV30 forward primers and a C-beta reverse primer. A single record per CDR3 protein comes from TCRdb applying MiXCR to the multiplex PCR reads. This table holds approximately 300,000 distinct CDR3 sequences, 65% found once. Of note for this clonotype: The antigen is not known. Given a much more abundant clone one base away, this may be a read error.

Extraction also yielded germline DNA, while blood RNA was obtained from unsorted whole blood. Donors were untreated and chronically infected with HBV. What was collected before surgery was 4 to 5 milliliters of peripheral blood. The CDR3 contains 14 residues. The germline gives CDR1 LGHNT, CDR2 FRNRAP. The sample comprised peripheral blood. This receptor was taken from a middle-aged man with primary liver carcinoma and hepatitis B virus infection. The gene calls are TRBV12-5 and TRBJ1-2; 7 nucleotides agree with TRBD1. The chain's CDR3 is CASGLARTGYCYTF. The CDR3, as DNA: TGTGCTAGTGGTTTGGCTAGGACAGGCTATTGCTACACCTTC.